This T cell receptor beta chain was identified in a study of T cell responses to AZD1222 COVID-19 vaccine. Details on this clone: Its antigen is still unknown.

Profiled with immunoSEQ multiplex PCR; TCRdb holds only in-frame clones, not every one. In the table there are 150,000 or so clones, over 85% of which are singletons. Study-level results: Only after the peak T cell response were repertoires sampled. Baseline testing showed seropositivity in only six AZD1222 recipients.

This CDR3 comprises 15 residues. CDR1 MGHRA and CDR2 YSYEKL come from the germline V gene. Deletions cut 5 bases from V and 4 bases from J, with 17 bases between. The clonotype originates from an adult in good health. Sequencing was performed on peripheral blood, taken on day 0 of AZD1222 vaccination. The rearrangement joins TRBV4-1 to TRBJ1-1; possibly TRBD1 for D (5 bases). CDR3 DNA sequence: TGCGCCAGCAGCGTCATCTCTACAGGAGGCACTGAAGCTTTCTTT. Its protein is CASSVISTGGTEAFF.